The next 17 T cell receptor beta chains were all read from a single sample in a study of synovial regulatory T cells in juvenile arthritis. Overall study findings and caveats: Inflammation-associated Treg cells in blood had less TCR diversity than the remaining blood Treg cells.

No cognate antigen is known for these TCRs. Generated by immunoSEQ multiplex PCR, the TCRdb table keeps only in-frame clones and is missing some. This repertoire includes approximately 820 clones. Sequencing was carried out using Treg cells from blood. Subset reported: HLA-DR+ inflammation-associated blood Treg cells. Receptors were obtained from a donor under 30 with juvenile idiopathic arthritis.

This clone is classed as medium-sized (0.01 to 0.1%) by frequency. The V call is TRBV5-6, the J call TRBJ1-1; the TCRdb D gene call, TRBD1, has no DNA to confirm it. Germline assignment: CDR1 SGHDT and CDR2 YYEEEE. The CDR3 sequence is 14 residues long. No nucleotide data were recorded. The CDR3 loop reads CASSLTGGNTEAFF. The variable domain in full, with the rest retrieved from reference TRBV5-6 and TRBJ1-1, is DAGVTQSPTHLIKTRGQQVTLRCSPKSGHDTVSWYQQALGQGPQFIFQYYEEEERQRGNFPDRFSGHQFPNYSSELNVNALLLGDSALYLCASSLTGGNTEAFFGQGTRLTVV.

This clone is large (0.1 to 1%) by frequency. This chain links TRBV18 with TRBJ1-1. The CDR3 is 15 amino acids. The coding DNA is unavailable. Per germline, CDR1 KGHSH and CDR2 LQKENI. This CDR3 is CASSPSVQRNTEAFF.

The chain's CDR3 is CASSALVGGEQFF. V and J are TRBV11-2 and TRBJ2-1; TCRdb designates TRBD2, a call that cannot be tested without DNA. Per germline, CDR1 SGHAT and CDR2 FQNNGV. The CDR3 has 13 residues. The nucleotide record is missing. Supplemented by reference TRBV11-2 and TRBJ2-1, the full variable domain reads EAGVAQSPRYKIIEKRQSVAFWCNPISGHATLYWYQQILGQGPKLLIQFQNNGVVDDSQLPKDRFSAERLKGVDSTLKIQPAKLEDSAVYLCASSALVGGEQFFGPGTRLTVL.

The chain joins TRBV5-1 to TRBJ1-1. The germline V gene has CDR1 SGHRS and CDR2 YFSETQ. The CDR3 runs 15 residues. The protein alone is recorded here. This CDR3 reads CASRGRQSDNTEAFF.

This clone shows up as medium-sized by frequency. The rearrangement joins TRBV11-2 to TRBJ2-1. CDR1 is SGHAT, CDR2 FQNNGV, per germline. The CDR3 extends over 14 amino acids. No DNA sequence was recorded. This CDR3 is CASSLDPVLGEQFF. Using reference TRBV11-2 and TRBJ2-1 for the parts outside the CDR3, the full variable domain is EAGVAQSPRYKIIEKRQSVAFWCNPISGHATLYWYQQILGQGPKLLIQFQNNGVVDDSQLPKDRFSAERLKGVDSTLKIQPAKLEDSAVYLCASSLDPVLGEQFFGPGTRLTVL.

The chain couples TRBV11-2 to TRBJ2-1; with no DNA, the TCRdb D assignment of TRBD1 cannot be verified. Germline V gene lookup returns CDR1 SGHAT and CDR2 FQNNGV. This CDR3 spans 15 amino acids. Only the protein is on record. CDR3 region: CASSQGTQGYNEQFF.

This clone is large (0.1 to 1%) by frequency. The chain links TRBV19 to TRBJ1-4; absent DNA, TCRdb's TRBD1 call cannot be checked. The CDR3 sequence is 12 residues long. DNA is not on record. Per the germline V gene, CDR1 is LNHDA and CDR2 is SQIVND (reference sequence). The CDR3 spells CASRGRVEKLFF.

The rearrangement joins TRBV5-6 to TRBJ2-5; TCRdb returns TRBD2, unconfirmable since there is no DNA. From germline, CDR1 is SGHDT and CDR2 YYEEEE. The CDR3 totals 13 residues. Only the protein is available. The CDR3 protein is CASSPGGSHEQYF. Full variable domain (missing parts from reference TRBV5-6 and TRBJ2-5): DAGVTQSPTHLIKTRGQQVTLRCSPKSGHDTVSWYQQALGQGPQFIFQYYEEEERQRGNFPDRFSGHQFPNYSSELNVNALLLGDSALYLCASSPGGSHEQYFGPGTRLLVL.

V usage is TRBV7-6 and J usage is TRBJ2-3; TCRdb gives TRBD2 as the D gene, but with no DNA this cannot be confirmed. CDR3 size: 17 residues. Only the protein is available. Germline assignment: CDR1 SGHVS and CDR2 FNYEAQ. CDR3: CASSTSTSGRSTDTQYF.

This chain joins TRBV7-3 and TRBJ1-2; the D gene TCRdb calls, TRBD1, cannot be checked with no DNA. Germline CDR1 is SGHTA and CDR2 is FQGTGA. The CDR3 loop spans 13 amino acids. Only the protein is available. CDR3 loop: CASSLTGGYGYTF. Full variable domain (remainder filled in from reference TRBV7-3 and TRBJ1-2): GAGVSQTPSNKVTEKGKYVELRCDPISGHTALYWYRQSLGQGPEFLIYFQGTGAADDSGLPNDRFFAVRPEGSVSTLKIQRTERGDSAVYLCASSLTGGYGYTFGSGTRLTVV.

The V and J genes are TRBV5-1 and TRBJ1-2. Per the germline V gene, CDR1 is SGHRS and CDR2 is YFSETQ. The CDR3 spans 14 residues. The entry carries no DNA sequence. CDR3 sequence reads: CASSLEADFYGYTF.

Judged by frequency, this clone is large. The chain recombines TRBV10-1 with TRBJ1-4; without DNA, the TCRdb call of TRBD1 cannot be checked. The CDR3 spans 13 residues. Nucleotide data are not available. CDR1 is WNHNN, CDR2 SYGVQD, per germline (reference sequence). CDR3 region: CASTRQGSEKLFF.

This clone is called large based on its frequency. This chain uses TRBV7-2 with TRBJ2-1; the TCRdb D gene call, TRBD2, has no DNA to confirm it. CDR1 is SGHTA, CDR2 FQGNSA, per germline. The CDR3 loop spans 12 amino acids. No DNA appears here. The CDR3 reads CASSSAVHEQFF.

Judged by frequency, this clone is large (0.1 to 1%). CDR3 region: CASRYSGVAGVSLSGNTIYF. The chain recombines TRBV19 with TRBJ1-3. The CDR3 is 20 amino acids. No coding sequence is recorded. CDR1 and CDR2 from the germline V gene are LNHDA and SQIVND (reference sequence). Drawing the rest from reference TRBV19 and TRBJ1-3, the complete variable domain is DGGITQSPKYLFRKEGQNVTLSCEQNLNHDAMYWYRQDPGQGLRLIYYSQIVNDFQKGDIAEGYSVSREKKESFPLTVTSAQKNPTAFYLCASRYSGVAGVSLSGNTIYFGEGSWLTVV.

Its frequency marks this clone as medium-sized. This chain joins TRBV6-1 and TRBJ1-2; lacking DNA, the TRBD1 call made by TCRdb goes unchecked. From germline, CDR1 is MNHNS and CDR2 SASEGT. The CDR3 consists of 13 residues. The protein alone is recorded here. The CDR3 is CASTFQGTASYTF.

This clone is called large based on its frequency. The V gene is TRBV10-3, the J gene TRBJ2-1; lacking DNA, the TRBD2 call made by TCRdb goes unchecked. Germline loops: CDR1 ENHRY, CDR2 SYGVKD. The CDR3 length is 18 residues. There is no recorded DNA. This CDR3 is CAISERTSGRARDNEQFF.

This clone is labeled medium-sized based on frequency. The chain couples TRBV28 to TRBJ2-7; TCRdb proposes TRBD1, but this gene call is untestable without DNA. The CDR3 loop spans 15 amino acids. No coding sequence is recorded. From germline, CDR1 is MDHEN and CDR2 SYDVKM. The CDR3 sequence: CASSFGDRTIKEQYF. Supplemented by reference TRBV28 and TRBJ2-7, the full variable domain reads DVKVTQSSRYLVKRTGEKVFLECVQDMDHENMFWYRQDPGLGLRLIYFSYDVKMKEKGDIPEGYSVSREKKERFSLILESASTNQTSMYLCASSFGDRTIKEQYFGPGTRLTVT.